This T cell receptor beta chain was retrieved from a study of T cell changes during pregnancy in multiple sclerosis. Sequencing was performed with immunoSEQ multiplex PCR; in TCRdb, only in-frame clones are kept and a portion is missing. The sample has approximately 63,000 clones; over 90% are singletons. The V segment lost 4 bases and the J segment 0 bases; nucleotides outside the gene matches: 2. Germline V CDR1 and CDR2: SGHAT, FQNNGV. The CDR3 sequence is 15 residues long. This clonotype was obtained from a female donor with multiple sclerosis, enrolled in a pregnancy study. Here the sequenced sample was CD8+ T cells from peripheral blood mononuclear cells, taken in the third trimester of pregnancy. The chain employs TRBV11-2 and TRBJ2-7; TRBD2 matches 11 bases. The CDR3 is CASSSGLAGSYEQYF. The CDR3 DNA is TGTGCCAGCAGCTCAGGACTAGCGGGCTCCTACGAGCAGTACTTC.